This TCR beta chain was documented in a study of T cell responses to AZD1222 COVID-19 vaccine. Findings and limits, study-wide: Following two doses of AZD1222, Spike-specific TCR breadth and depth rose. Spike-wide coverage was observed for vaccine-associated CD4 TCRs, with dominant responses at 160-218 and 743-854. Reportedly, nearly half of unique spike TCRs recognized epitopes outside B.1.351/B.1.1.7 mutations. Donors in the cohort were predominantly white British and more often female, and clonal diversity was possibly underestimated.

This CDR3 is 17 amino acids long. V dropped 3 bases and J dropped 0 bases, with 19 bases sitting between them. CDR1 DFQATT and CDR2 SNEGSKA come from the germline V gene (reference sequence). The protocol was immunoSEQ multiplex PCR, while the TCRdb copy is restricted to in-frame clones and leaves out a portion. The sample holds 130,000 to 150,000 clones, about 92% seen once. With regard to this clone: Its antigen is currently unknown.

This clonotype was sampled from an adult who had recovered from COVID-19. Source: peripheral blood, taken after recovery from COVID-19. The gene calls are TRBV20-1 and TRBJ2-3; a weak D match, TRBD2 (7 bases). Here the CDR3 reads CSASQVSGGASTDTQYF. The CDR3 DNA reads TGCAGTGCTAGTCAGGTCTCTGGGGGGGCTAGCACAGATACGCAGTATTTT.